Below are 26 T cell receptor beta chains sequenced from a single sample in a study of blood T cells in healthy people across ages. Primed by a sample-barcoded 5' primer and a J-beta primer mix, a second PCR proceeded for about 7 to 11 cycles. TCRdb processed the 5' RACE reads anew with MiXCR; each CDR3 protein has one entry. The sample contains about 2 million distinct CDR3 sequences, 40% to 55% of which appear only once. The sample taken for sequencing was blood. The receptors derive from a woman aged 40 to 49 in good health.

The chain uses TRBV9 and TRBJ2-5, with 7 nucleotides matching TRBD2. The trim removed 0 bases at V and 4 bases at J, leaving 6 bases unmatched. The germline V gene has CDR1 SGDLS and CDR2 YYNGEE. CDR3 size: 15 residues. The CDR3 is CASSVGSGSVETQYF. CDR3 in DNA: TGTGCCAGCAGCGTAGGTAGCGGGTCCGTAGAGACCCAGTACTTC. The full variable domain, its missing parts supplied by reference TRBV9 and TRBJ2-5, is DSGVTQTPKHLITATGQRVTLRCSPRSGDLSVYWYQQSLDQGLQFLIQYYNGEERAKGNILERFSAQQFPDLHSELNLSSLELGDSALYFCASSVGSGSVETQYFGPGTRLLVL.

The chain employs TRBV28 and TRBJ2-1, with TRBD2 matching 9 bases. Germline CDR1 MDHEN, CDR2 SYDVKM. The trim removed 6 bases at V and 3 bases at J, leaving 12 bases unmatched. The CDR3 has 17 amino acids. The CDR3 DNA reads TGTGCCAGCAGACTCCAGCAGGGACTAGCTTACTACAATGAGCAGTTCTTC. Translation gives CASRLQQGLAYYNEQFF.

The chain has TRBV6-6 and TRBJ2-5; D may correspond to TRBD1 or TRBD2 (6 bases each). Judging by the DNA end, TRBJ2-7 fits better; the J call may be wrong. The CDR3 totals 16 residues. Germline values: CDR1 MNHNY, CDR2 SVGAGI (reference sequence). The CDR3 DNA reads TGTGCCAGCAGTTCCGCCCGAGGGGGGAGCTCCTACGAGCAGTACTTC. This translates into CASSSARGGSSYEQYF.

The chain joins TRBV4-1 to TRBJ1-2, with TRBD1 matching 8 bases. Unmatched junction bases numbered 7, after V lost 3 bases and J lost 4 bases. Per germline, CDR1 MGHRA and CDR2 YSYEKL. This CDR3 has 15 amino acids. CDR3 nucleotides: TGCGCCAGCAGCCAGGTAATGGGACAGGTCTATGGCTACACCTTC. Its translation: CASSQVMGQVYGYTF.

This sequence joins TRBV14 and TRBJ2-7; D might be TRBD2 (5 bases). The germline V gene has CDR1 SGHDN and CDR2 FVKESK. The CDR3 extends over 13 amino acids. The V gene lost 1 base and the J gene lost 6 bases, with 10 bases spanning the gap. CDR3 in amino acids: CASSQVSGSEQYF. The CDR3 DNA reads as TGTGCCAGCAGCCAAGTTTCGGGAAGCGAGCAGTACTTC.

The rearrangement joins TRBV7-8 to TRBJ2-7, with 7 bases that match TRBD2. Trimming removed 4 bases from V and 2 bases from J; junction bases left unmatched: 8. The CDR3 runs to 15 residues. CDR1 SGHVS and CDR2 FQNEAQ come from the germline V gene. The CDR3 loop reads CASSSLGRGAYEQYF. The CDR3 nucleotides read TGTGCCAGCAGCTCTCTGGGGAGGGGTGCCTACGAGCAGTACTTC. Supplemented by reference TRBV7-8 and TRBJ2-7, the full variable domain reads GAGVSQSPRYKVAKRGQDVALRCDPISGHVSLFWYQQALGQGPEFLTYFQNEAQLDKSGLPSDRFFAERPEGSVSTLKIQRTQQEDSAVYLCASSSLGRGAYEQYFGPGTRLTVT.

This clonotype appeared a few times. The rearrangement links TRBV6-2 or TRBV6-3 to TRBJ2-5; D may be TRBD2 (5 bases). The germline V gene has CDR1 MNHEY and CDR2 SVGEGT. V was trimmed by 7 bases and J by 1 base, leaving 13 bases between them. CDR3 size: 14 residues. CDR3 sequence reads: CASTSSGLQETQYF. The CDR3 DNA sequence: TGTGCCAGCACCTCCAGCGGCCTCCAAGAGACCCAGTACTTC.

The chain carries TRBV27 and TRBJ2-7; 11 bases map to TRBD1. J gave up 4 bases and V 3 bases, and 8 bases lay outside the gene matches. The length of the CDR3 is 16 residues. Germline V gene data show CDR1 as MNHEY and CDR2 as SMNVEV (reference sequence). The DNA of the CDR3 is TGTGCCAGCAGTTTTCGGACAGGGGGCGCCCGGTACGAGCAGTACTTC. It is translated as CASSFRTGGARYEQYF.

This clonotype has just a few counts. V and J are TRBV15 and TRBJ1-5; D is possibly TRBD1 (5 bases). Germline V gives CDR1 LNHNV, CDR2 YYDKDF (reference sequence). This CDR3 has 16 amino acids. Trimming shortened V by 0 bases and J by 5 bases, and 14 bases separated the two germline ends. This CDR3 reads CATSREGIGGDQPQHF. CDR3 sequence (DNA): TGTGCCACCAGCAGAGAGGGTATCGGGGGTGATCAGCCCCAGCATTTT.

The chain carries TRBV20-1 and TRBJ2-7, with 9 bases fitting TRBD1. This CDR3 has 15 amino acids. CDR1 and CDR2 from the germline V gene are DFQATT and SNEGSKA (reference sequence). After removal of 4 bases from V and 2 bases from J, the junction contained 9 bases not matched to a gene. CDR3 bases: TGCAGTGCTACCCCCCGACAGGGGGTCACCTACGAGCAGTACTTC. Encoded protein: CSATPRQGVTYEQYF.

V gene TRBV5-1 combines with J gene TRBJ2-3; tentatively, D is TRBD2 (6 bases). Looked up from germline, CDR1 is SGHRS and CDR2 is YFSETQ. This CDR3 is built from 15 residues. The V gene lost 1 base and the J gene lost 2 bases, with 11 bases spanning the gap. Here the CDR3 DNA reads TGCGCCAGCAGCTTGACGGGACTTGTCACAGATACGCAGTATTTT. Residues: CASSLTGLVTDTQYF.

DNA for the CDR3: TGCGCCAGCAGCCAACAACGACCAGGCACAGATACGCAGTATTTT. Its translation: CASSQQRPGTDTQYF. The chain links TRBV4-1 to TRBJ2-3; no definite D call. The CDR3 contains 15 residues. Germline CDR1 is MGHRA and CDR2 is YSYEKL. Deletions cut 2 bases from V and 1 base from J, with 10 bases between.

CDR3 sequence (DNA): TGCAGTGCTAGGCCCCGGGCATGGGAGCAGTACTTC. Residues: CSARPRAWEQYF. V gene TRBV20-1 combines with J gene TRBJ2-7; no clear D gene. V lost 3 bases to trimming and J lost 7 bases, with 13 bases between them. Germline V gene data show CDR1 as DFQATT and CDR2 as SNEGSKA (reference sequence). The CDR3 sequence is 12 residues long.

This clonotype was recorded only once. The chain carries TRBV12-3 or TRBV12-4 and TRBJ1-4; no definite D call. Trimming left V 9 bases short and J 8 bases short, with 16 bases between. CDR3 length equals 13 residues. This chain's CDR3 is CARKNSRQEKLFF. The CDR3 DNA reads TGTGCCAGAAAGAATTCCCGCCAGGAAAAACTGTTTTTT.

The chain employs TRBV5-1 and TRBJ1-1, with TRBD1 matching over 9 bases. This CDR3 contains 16 residues. After removal of 7 bases from V and 5 bases from J, the junction contained 15 bases not matched to a gene. The V gene's germline CDR1 is SGHRS and CDR2 YFSETQ. The CDR3 spells CASGWGLRQGETEAFF. DNA of the CDR3: TGCGCCAGCGGCTGGGGATTAAGACAGGGGGAGACTGAAGCTTTCTTT.

CDR3 DNA sequence: TGTGCCAGCAGTTCAATACCCAGCCGAGCTAACTATGGCTACACCTTC. Residues: CASSSIPSRANYGYTF. The rearrangement uses TRBV28 and TRBJ1-2; D not certain. V lost 4 bases, J lost 0 bases, and 15 bases lay in between. Germline V gives CDR1 MDHEN, CDR2 SYDVKM. The CDR3 is made up of 16 amino acids.

As for this clonotype: Given a much more abundant clone one base away, this may be a read error. The gene calls are TRBV7-8 and TRBJ2-3; D gene ambiguous. Germline values: CDR1 SGHVS, CDR2 FQNEAQ. Trimming removed 5 bases at V and 4 bases at J, with 13 bases between. The CDR3 extends over 14 amino acids. CDR3 sequence reads: CASSKVDRADTQYF. As DNA, the CDR3 is TGTGCCAGCAGCAAAGTGGACCGGGCAGATACGCAGTATTTT.

The chain recombines TRBV29-1 with TRBJ1-2; 12 nucleotides align to TRBD1. Trimming removed 2 bases from V and 7 bases from J; junction bases left unmatched: 5. The CDR3 runs 14 residues. CDR1 and CDR2 (germline): SQVTM, ANQGSEA. The CDR3 here is CSVEPGTGGSGYTF. The CDR3 bases are TGCAGCGTTGAACCGGGGACAGGGGGCTCTGGCTACACCTTC.

The genes are TRBV3-1 and TRBJ2-1; 10 nucleotides match TRBD2. Germline V gene lookup returns CDR1 LGHDT and CDR2 YNNKEL (reference sequence). Trimming removed 4 bases from V and 6 bases from J; junction bases left unmatched: 9. The CDR3 has 16 amino acids. In DNA form, the CDR3 reads TGTGCCAGCAGCCGTCTGGGACTAGCGTCGGGCAATGAGCAGTTCTTC. Translation gives CASSRLGLASGNEQFF.

This chain uses TRBV20-1 with TRBJ1-5, with no clear D. The V end was cut by 4 bases, the J end by 7 bases, with 11 bases between. Germline V lookup: CDR1 DFQATT, CDR2 SNEGSKA (reference sequence). This CDR3 spans 12 amino acids. CDR3 loop: CSATQTRQPQHF. CDR3 DNA: TGCAGTGCTACCCAGACGAGGCAGCCCCAGCATTTT.

This chain uses TRBV25-1 with TRBJ2-5, with TRBD1 identical over 9 bases. Germline CDR1 is MGHDK and CDR2 is SYGVNS. This CDR3 spans 19 amino acids. With V trimmed by 0 bases and J by 1 base, 12 bases remained unmatched. The CDR3, as DNA: TGTGCCAGCAGTGAATACGTCACAGGGGGCGCGAAAAGCCAAGAGACCCAGTACTTC. Amino acids: CASSEYVTGGAKSQETQYF.

The V and J genes are TRBV6-5 and TRBJ2-5; TRBD2 matches at 8 bases. CDR1 is MNHEY and CDR2 is SVGAGI in the germline V gene. V gave up 8 bases and J gave up 1 base; unmatched junction bases: 3. The CDR3 length is 13 residues. In DNA, the CDR3 is TGTGCCAGCCAGGGACTAGTCCAAGAGACCCAGTACTTC. Translating gives CASQGLVQETQYF.

The CDR3 nucleotides are TGTGCCAGCAGCCCTTTAGGTGAAGGGAACGGCTACACCTTC. Protein sequence: CASSPLGEGNGYTF. V and J are TRBV7-9 and TRBJ1-2; D is unclear. Per germline, CDR1 SEHNR and CDR2 FQNEAQ (reference sequence). The V gene lost 5 bases and the J gene lost 8 bases, with 18 bases spanning the gap. The CDR3 consists of 14 residues.

This clonotype was observed many times. V gene TRBV7-2 combines with J gene TRBJ2-1, with a weak D call TRBD1 (5 bases). The CDR3 has 15 residues. V was shortened by 3 bases and J by 6 bases, with 15 bases between the two germline ends. The germline CDR1 and CDR2 sequences are SGHTA and FQGNSA. CDR3 sequence: CASSFQLVTGNEQFF. In DNA, the CDR3 is TGTGCCAGCAGCTTTCAACTCGTAACAGGCAATGAGCAGTTCTTC.

The CDR3 reads CASSLVPRGTNTDTQYF. CDR3 coding DNA: TGTGCCAGCAGCTTGGTCCCTAGAGGGACCAACACAGATACGCAGTATTTT. The chain employs TRBV5-4 and TRBJ2-3, with D perhaps matching TRBD1 or TRBD2 (5 bases each). The V and J ends lost 0 bases and 2 bases respectively, with 16 bases between them. CDR3 size: 17 residues. CDR1 is SGHNT, CDR2 YYREEE, per germline (reference sequence).

CDR3: CASSSDREGLTDTQYF. The CDR3 DNA reads as TGCGCCAGCAGTTCGGACAGGGAGGGTCTCACAGATACGCAGTATTTT. The chain has TRBV4-3 and TRBJ2-3; weak D call: TRBD1 (8 bases). The V gene lost 6 bases and the J gene lost 2 bases, with 18 bases spanning the gap. Germline CDR1 is LGHNA and CDR2 is YSLEER. CDR3 length: 16 amino acids.